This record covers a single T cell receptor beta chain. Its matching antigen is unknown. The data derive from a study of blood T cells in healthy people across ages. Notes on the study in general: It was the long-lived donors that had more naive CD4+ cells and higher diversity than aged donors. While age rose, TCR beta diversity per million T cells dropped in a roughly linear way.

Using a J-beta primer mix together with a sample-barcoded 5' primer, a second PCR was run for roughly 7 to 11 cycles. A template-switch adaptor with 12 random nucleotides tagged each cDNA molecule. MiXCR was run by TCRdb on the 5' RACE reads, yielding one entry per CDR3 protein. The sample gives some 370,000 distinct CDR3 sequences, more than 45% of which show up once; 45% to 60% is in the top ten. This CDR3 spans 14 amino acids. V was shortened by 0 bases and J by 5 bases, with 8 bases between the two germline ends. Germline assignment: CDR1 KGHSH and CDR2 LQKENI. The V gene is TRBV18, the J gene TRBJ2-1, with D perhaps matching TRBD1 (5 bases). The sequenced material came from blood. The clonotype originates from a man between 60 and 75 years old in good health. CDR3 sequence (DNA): TGTGCCAGCTCACCACCGGCCAGGGACAATGAGCAGTTCTTC. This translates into CASSPPARDNEQFF.